The 21 T cell receptor beta chains given below trace back to one sample, sequenced in a study of T cell repertoires in cytomegalovirus infection (dated by TCRdb to the late 2010s). The treatment or condition label for this specimen denotes: in vitro stimulation with specific CMV peptide epitopes to enrich CMV-specific T cells. The sequencer listed for this sample is Illumina HiSeq 1500. In-frame beta chains were kept once TCRdb had trimmed the public reads at Q25 with fastp and called clones with MiXCR. One record per CDR3 amino acid sequence lists the most common genes and DNA. This sample has about 340,000 distinct CDR3 sequences in its table, and almost 30% of those were observed once. The top ten constitute roughly 20% of the sample. These receptors lack a known antigen. The material was cultured PBMCs, obtained from culture after CMV antigen stimulation. Receptors were obtained from a human donor in good health (CMV status not recorded). Some clones in this sample may be carry-over from other donors' samples.

The CDR3 protein is CASSAGTGLTDQPQHF. CDR3 nucleotide sequence: TGTGCCAGCAGTGCGGGGACAGGGTTGACAGATCAGCCCCAGCATTTT. V and J are TRBV7-6 and TRBJ1-5; 9 bases are shared with TRBD1. After removal of 6 bases from V and 5 bases from J, the junction contained 11 bases not matched to a gene. In germline, CDR1 is SGHVS, CDR2 FNYEAQ. CDR3 length: 16 amino acids.

The chain links TRBV24-1 to TRBJ2-5; D not resolved. CDR3 length equals 15 residues. Germline values: CDR1 KGHDR, CDR2 SFDVKD. The V end lost 5 bases, the J end lost 5 bases, and 17 bases lay between the germline ends. CDR3 loop: CATSGGPTARETQYF. The CDR3 coding sequence is TGTGCCACCAGTGGAGGACCTACCGCGCGGGAGACCCAGTACTTC.

This chain uses TRBV6-5 with TRBJ1-5; D is uncertain. CDR3 length: 15 residues. The germline V and J ends were trimmed by 8 bases and 4 bases, with 18 bases remaining between them. CDR1 is MNHEY and CDR2 is SVGAGI in the germline V gene. In DNA form, the CDR3 reads TGTGCCAGCCAGTACTCCCCCGGTGGGAATCAGCCCCAGCATTTT. This codes for CASQYSPGGNQPQHF.

The chain employs TRBV3-1 and TRBJ2-7; 10 bases match TRBD2. Unmatched junction bases numbered 12, after V lost 4 bases and J lost 6 bases. This CDR3 region has 16 residues. The germline gives CDR1 LGHDT, CDR2 YNNKEL (reference sequence). CDR3 protein: CASSLHRLAGASEQYF. In DNA form, the CDR3 reads TGTGCCAGCAGCCTCCACCGGCTAGCGGGAGCATCCGAGCAGTACTTC.

The chain uses TRBV19 and TRBJ2-3; D uncertain. Trimming removed 1 base at V and 6 bases at J, with 5 bases between. CDR3 length equals 12 residues. The germline V gene has CDR1 LNHDA and CDR2 SQIVND (reference sequence). In DNA, the CDR3 is TGTGCCAGTAGTATAGGACCCGATACGCAGTATTTT. This gives the protein CASSIGPDTQYF.

The chain links TRBV5-1 to TRBJ2-7; 11 bases agree with TRBD1. Germline lookup yields CDR1 SGHRS and CDR2 YFSETQ. The CDR3 runs to 15 residues. With V trimmed by 4 bases and J by 4 bases, 7 bases remained unmatched. The CDR3 here is CASSKTGTGGYEQYF. In DNA form, the CDR3 reads TGCGCCAGCAGCAAAACCGGGACAGGGGGTTACGAGCAGTACTTC. Complete variable domain (other parts from reference TRBV5-1 and TRBJ2-7): KAGVTQTPRYLIKTRGQQVTLSCSPISGHRSVSWYQQTPGQGLQFLFEYFSETQRNKGNFPGRFSGRQFSNSRSEMNVSTLELGDSALYLCASSKTGTGGYEQYFGPGTRLTVT.

The chain is built from TRBV7-2 and TRBJ1-5; TRBD1 might be the D (6 bases). CDR1 SGHTA and CDR2 FQGNSA come from the germline V gene. CDR3 length equals 15 residues. V lost 6 bases and J lost 6, with 18 bases in between. The CDR3 DNA reads as TGTGCCAGCAGGTTCGAGCAGGGGTCCGGTCAGCCCCAGCATTTT. Residues: CASRFEQGSGQPQHF. The whole variable domain, remainder taken from reference TRBV7-2 and TRBJ1-5, is GAGVSQSPSNKVTEKGKDVELRCDPISGHTALYWYRQSLGQGLEFLIYFQGNSAPDKSGLPSDRFSAERTGGSVSTLTIQRTQQEDSAVYLCASRFEQGSGQPQHFGDGTRLSIL.

This clonotype showed up just a few times. The J gene is TRBJ1-1, the V gene TRBV5-1; D unresolved. Germline V gene data show CDR1 as SGHRS and CDR2 as YFSETQ. V was shortened by 2 bases and J by 1 base, with 12 bases between the two germline ends. This CDR3 spans 15 amino acids. Here the CDR3 DNA reads TGCGCCAGCAGCTTCGGAGACCGTGGGAACACTGAAGCTTTCTTT. It encodes CASSFGDRGNTEAFF.

This rearrangement joins TRBV6-5 to TRBJ2-7, with 11 positions matching TRBD2. Germline CDR1 MNHEY, CDR2 SVGAGI. The CDR3 totals 15 residues. With 6 bases clipped from V and 8 bases from J, the junction kept 12 bases outside the gene matches. Written as DNA, the CDR3 is TGTGCCAGCAGGTATCGCGGAGTAGCGGGGGGGAAGCAGTACTTC. This encodes CASRYRGVAGGKQYF.

There are a few counts of this clonotype. The chain joins TRBV7-8 to TRBJ2-1, with 8 bases fitting TRBD1. Germline loops: CDR1 SGHVS, CDR2 FQNEAQ. V dropped 7 bases and J dropped 9; count of bases not matched to a gene: 23. There are 18 residues in the CDR3. The CDR3, as DNA: TGTGCCAGCATCCTTCAAAGGGGGCGAGGAACAGGGGGTTCTGAGCAGTTCTTC. Encoded protein: CASILQRGRGTGGSEQFF.

V is TRBV6-6 and J is TRBJ1-5; D call uncertain. The V end lost 6 bases, the J end lost 2 bases, and 14 bases lay between the germline ends. There are 15 residues in the CDR3. The germline CDR1 and CDR2 sequences are MNHNY and SVGAGI (reference sequence). This chain's CDR3 is CASRNSNRGNQPQHF. DNA of the CDR3: TGTGCCAGCAGAAATTCGAACAGAGGCAATCAGCCCCAGCATTTT.

This clonotype has just a few counts. This chain links TRBV5-1 with TRBJ1-2; D remains ambiguous. CDR3 length: 14 residues. Germline CDR1 SGHRS, CDR2 YFSETQ. With 1 base removed from V and 8 bases from J, the gap between germline ends came to 15 bases. Here the CDR3 reads CASSLRPRLAGYTF. The CDR3 region has the DNA TGCGCCAGCAGCTTGAGGCCCCGACTCGCCGGCTACACCTTC.

The V gene is TRBV7-3, the J gene TRBJ1-1; no firm D call. CDR3 length: 13 residues. V lost 5 bases to trimming and J lost 4 bases, with 11 bases between them. Germline V CDR1 and CDR2: SGHTA, FQGTGA. The CDR3 loop reads CASSPELGTEAFF. The CDR3 coding sequence is TGTGCCAGCAGCCCGGAACTGGGCACTGAAGCTTTCTTT.

DNA for the CDR3: TGCAGTGCTAGGGGGACTAGCGGCGGGGAGCAGTACTTC. Translated: CSARGTSGGEQYF. The genes are TRBV20-1 and TRBJ2-7; 11 nucleotides align to TRBD2. The germline V gene has CDR1 DFQATT and CDR2 SNEGSKA (reference sequence). With 3 bases clipped from V and 7 bases from J, the junction kept 5 bases outside the gene matches. The CDR3 has 13 amino acids.

This clonotype was seen a handful of times. This rearrangement joins TRBV12-3 or TRBV12-4 to TRBJ1-4; 7 bases fit TRBD1. The CDR3 is 14 amino acids. V was clipped by 8 bases and J by 0 bases; unmatched bases: 3. The CDR3 loop is CASGDRSTNEKLFF. As DNA, the CDR3 is TGTGCCAGCGGGGACAGATCAACTAATGAAAAACTGTTTTTT.

The chain uses TRBV19 and TRBJ2-4; TRBD1 might be the D (5 bases). The V end lost 4 bases, the J end lost 6 bases, and 10 bases lay between the germline ends. In germline, CDR1 is LNHDA, CDR2 SQIVND (reference sequence). The CDR3 has 13 residues. The DNA for the CDR3 is TGTGCCAGTAGTAGGGGCAGGGCAAACATTCAGTACTTC. This translates into CASSRGRANIQYF.

The CDR3 here is CASSWRAQQEKLFF. CDR3 nucleotides: TGTGCCAGCAGTTGGAGAGCCCAACAGGAAAAACTGTTTTTT. The J gene is TRBJ1-4, the V gene TRBV12-3 or TRBV12-4; no firm D call. The CDR3 has 14 amino acids. V was clipped by 4 bases and J by 8 bases, with 14 bases between them.

V and J are TRBV10-1 and TRBJ2-1; tentatively, D is TRBD2 (5 bases). The CDR3 extends over 14 amino acids. Germline V gene lookup returns CDR1 WNHNN and CDR2 SYGVQD (reference sequence). Trimming removed 5 bases from V and 7 bases from J, with 15 bases in between. CDR3 in amino acids: CASSMPSRWNEQFF. In DNA, the CDR3 is TGCGCCAGCAGTATGCCTAGCCGCTGGAATGAGCAGTTCTTC.

The gene calls are TRBV14 and TRBJ2-1; D is undetermined. This CDR3 has 13 amino acids. Trimming took 4 bases from V and 10 from J, leaving 14 bases between them. Germline-derived CDR1 and CDR2 are SGHDN and FVKESK. The CDR3 region has the DNA TGTGCCAGCAGCCCCAATAATGGCCCCGAGCAGTTCTTC. Translation gives CASSPNNGPEQFF.

This clonotype was observed at least ten times. This chain connects TRBV7-2 to TRBJ1-1, with D hard to call. This CDR3 spans 14 amino acids. Per germline, CDR1 SGHTA and CDR2 FQGNSA. Trimming cost V 5 bases and J 1 base, with 11 bases left between them. The CDR3 nucleotides read TGTGCCAGCAGCATGACACAATGGAACACTGAAGCTTTCTTT. Encoded protein: CASSMTQWNTEAFF.

This clonotype was seen only a few times. The chain has TRBV7-3 and TRBJ2-6; 7 nucleotides match TRBD2. This CDR3 region has 17 residues. V shed 0 bases and J 0 bases; nucleotides not matched to a gene: 2. The germline gives CDR1 SGHTA, CDR2 FQGTGA. CDR3 region: CASSLTGGNSGANVLTF. The DNA for the CDR3 is TGTGCCAGCAGCTTAACCGGGGGGAACTCTGGGGCCAACGTCCTGACTTTC.